The 13 T cell receptor beta chains given below trace back to one sample, sequenced in a study of identical twins. From the 5' RACE reads, TCRdb called clonotypes with MiXCR, one entry per CDR3 protein. The profile shows a few hundred thousand distinct CDR3 sequences, approximately 15% of them singletons. The data were also submitted as part of a second study, on yellow fever vaccine responses in identical twins.

Sequencing was done on a sample of CD4+ T cells sorted from blood. These receptors were taken from a woman aged 18-30 years in good health.

This clonotype was counted many times. This chain connects TRBV12-3 or TRBV12-4 to TRBJ2-1; weak D call: TRBD1 (6 bases). This CDR3 has 13 amino acids. V was pared by 8 bases and J by 10 bases, with 18 bases between. The CDR3 DNA sequence: TGTGCCAGCCGTGGGGCCAAGGGGGTAGAGCAGTTCTTC. Translating it yields CASRGAKGVEQFF.

This clonotype showed up many times. This chain joins TRBV12-3 or TRBV12-4 and TRBJ2-7; D may be TRBD1 or TRBD2 (5 bases each). The germline V and J ends were trimmed by 6 bases and 4 bases, with 13 bases remaining between them. The length of the CDR3 is 13 residues. The CDR3 loop reads CASSNAGGYEQYF. Written as DNA, the CDR3 is TGTGCCAGCAGCAACGCTGGGGGTTACGAGCAGTACTTC.

At least ten counts were recorded for this clonotype. The V call is TRBV12-3 or TRBV12-4, the J call TRBJ2-7; D unresolved. Trimming removed 7 bases at V and 5 bases at J, with 18 bases between. CDR3 length equals 14 residues. The CDR3 is CASTTGTVGNEQYF. The CDR3 DNA follows: TGTGCCAGCACCACCGGAACCGTGGGGAACGAGCAGTACTTC.

This clonotype turned up a few times. Written as DNA, the CDR3 is TGTGCCAGCAGTTTAGGACTCAAAAACATTCAGTACTTC. It codes for CASSLGLKNIQYF. The genes are TRBV28 and TRBJ2-4; a weak D match, TRBD2 (5 bases). The V and J ends lost 2 bases and 3 bases respectively, with 5 bases between them. This CDR3 spans 13 amino acids. Per germline, CDR1 MDHEN and CDR2 SYDVKM.

This clonotype was counted only a few times. This chain uses TRBV10-3 with TRBJ1-1; TRBD1 is a possible D gene (5 bases). Trimming stripped 6 bases from V and 3 bases from J, with 17 bases between. The CDR3 is 15 residues long. CDR1 is ENHRY, CDR2 SYGVKD, per germline. The CDR3 region has the DNA TGTGCCATCAGGGGATTCAAGGGGCCGGACACTGAAGCTTTCTTT. It translates to CAIRGFKGPDTEAFF.

This sequence joins TRBV4-3 and TRBJ2-3; a possible D gene is TRBD1 (8 bases). V was shortened by 1 base and J by 3 bases, with 20 bases between the two germline ends. The length of the CDR3 is 18 residues. Germline CDR1 reads LGHNA; CDR2 reads YSLEER. The CDR3 region has the DNA TGCGCCAGCAGCCAAGGGCAGGGGGCGCTGGGGGGGACAGATACGCAGTATTTT. Translating it yields CASSQGQGALGGTDTQYF.

This clonotype was seen only a few times. The chain has TRBV10-3 and TRBJ2-2, with D tentatively TRBD2 (6 bases). The germline CDR1 and CDR2 sequences are ENHRY and SYGVKD. This CDR3 is 14 amino acids long. Trimming took 3 bases from V and 5 from J, leaving 10 bases between them. CDR3 sequence (DNA): TGTGCCATCAGTGAACTCGCGGGAACCGGGGAGCTGTTTTTT. It translates to CAISELAGTGELFF.

In this sample, this clonotype turned up once. A read error may explain this, as a much larger clone is one base away. The rearrangement links TRBV10-3 to TRBJ2-5; D is unclear. The CDR3 contains 14 residues. CDR1 and CDR2 (germline): ENHRY, SYGVKD. V was pared by 4 bases and J by 0 bases, with 9 bases between. The CDR3 sequence: CAISVVRNQETQYF. CDR3 sequence (DNA): TGTGCCATCAGTGTTGTTCGTAACCAAGAGACCCAGTACTTC.

Here the CDR3 reads CASSFRDQPGNTIYF. CDR3 DNA: TGTGCCAGCAGCTTCCGGGATCAACCTGGAAACACCATATATTTT. This rearrangement joins TRBV7-6 to TRBJ1-3; no firm D call. CDR3 length: 15 residues. Trimming removed 3 bases at V and 2 bases at J, with 11 bases between. CDR1 is SGHVS, CDR2 FNYEAQ, per germline.

The chain combines TRBV27 with TRBJ2-4; TRBD1 is a possible D gene (6 bases). Germline CDR1 MNHEY, CDR2 SMNVEV (reference sequence). The CDR3 is 15 amino acids. The germline V and J ends were trimmed by 5 bases and 9 bases, with 20 bases remaining between them. CDR3 bases: TGTGCCAGCAGTCCAGACAGGAAGGTCTCAGGCATTCAGTACTTC. Its protein is CASSPDRKVSGIQYF.

The rearrangement joins TRBV18 to TRBJ2-1, with D uncertain. V lost 4 bases to trimming and J lost 9 bases, with 10 bases between them. The CDR3 totals 12 residues. The V gene's germline CDR1 is KGHSH and CDR2 LQKENI. The CDR3 protein is CASSLLVGEQFF. CDR3 bases: TGTGCCAGCTCACTTCTCGTAGGTGAGCAGTTCTTC.

The V call is TRBV5-1, the J call TRBJ1-4, with D uncertain. V lost 0 bases and J lost 5, with 8 bases in between. The germline gives CDR1 SGHRS, CDR2 YFSETQ. CDR3 length: 14 residues. CDR3 nucleotide sequence: TGCGCCAGCAGCTTGGCCTCGGGGAATGAAAAACTGTTTTTT. It encodes CASSLASGNEKLFF.

This clonotype was seen a few times. The rearrangement joins TRBV30 to TRBJ2-5; 12 positions agree with TRBD2. Trimming took 5 bases from V and 7 from J; bases not matched to a gene: 14. CDR1 and CDR2 from the germline V gene are GTSNPN and SVGIG (reference sequence). This CDR3 comprises 16 residues. The DNA of the CDR3 is TGTGCCTGGGAGAAGGGACTAGCGGGTCCGGGAGGGACCCAGTACTTC. It specifies CAWEKGLAGPGGTQYF.